The clone carrying this T cell receptor (beta chain) was detected ten times or more. The antigen is not known. TCRdb called the 5' RACE reads again in MiXCR, with one record for every CDR3 protein. Counted here are around 100,000 distinct CDR3 sequences, 4.4% occurring once; the ten biggest clones make up about 20%. These data originate in a study of spatial heterogeneity in lung cancer. General study findings and limits: Tumoral mutation counts were tracked by counts of expanded intratumoral alpha and beta TCRs.

Time point reported: sample taken at primary tumor resection. This CDR3 comprises 18 residues. J gave up 0 bases and V 2 bases, and 5 bases lay outside the gene matches. Germline-derived CDR1 and CDR2 are MGHRA and YSYEKL. The chain combines TRBV4-1 with TRBJ2-2; 11 nucleotides align to TRBD2. The clonotype originates from a male donor with early-stage non-small cell lung cancer. Sample: lung tumor tissue, taken at surgery. In nucleotides, the CDR3 is TGCGCCAGCAGCCAAAGGGGACTAGCGGCCACGAACACCGGGGAGCTGTTTTTT. Translation: CASSQRGLAATNTGELFF.